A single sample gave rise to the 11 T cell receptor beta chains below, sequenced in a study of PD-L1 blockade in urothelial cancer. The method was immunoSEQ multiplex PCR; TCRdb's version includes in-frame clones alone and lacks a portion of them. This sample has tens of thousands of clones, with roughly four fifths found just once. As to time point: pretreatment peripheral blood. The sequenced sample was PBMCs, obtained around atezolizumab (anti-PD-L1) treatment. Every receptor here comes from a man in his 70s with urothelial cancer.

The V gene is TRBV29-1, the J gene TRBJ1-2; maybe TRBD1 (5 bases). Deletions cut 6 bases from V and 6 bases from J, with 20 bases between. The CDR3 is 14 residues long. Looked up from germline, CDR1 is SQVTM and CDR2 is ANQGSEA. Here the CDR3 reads CSVGGQRPIDGYTF. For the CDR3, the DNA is TGCAGCGTCGGCGGACAAAGGCCAATCGATGGCTACACCTTC.

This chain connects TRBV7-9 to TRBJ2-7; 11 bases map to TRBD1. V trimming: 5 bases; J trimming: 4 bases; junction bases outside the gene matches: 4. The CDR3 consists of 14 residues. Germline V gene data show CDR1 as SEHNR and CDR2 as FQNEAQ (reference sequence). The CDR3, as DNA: TGTGCCAGCAGCCTAGGACAGGGGGCTTACGAGCAGTACTTC. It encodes CASSLGQGAYEQYF.

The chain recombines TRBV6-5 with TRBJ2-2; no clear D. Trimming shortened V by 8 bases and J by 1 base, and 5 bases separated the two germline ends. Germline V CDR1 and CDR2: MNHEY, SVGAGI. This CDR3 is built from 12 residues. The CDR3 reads CASGRNTGELFF. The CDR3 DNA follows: TGTGCCAGCGGGCGGAACACCGGGGAGCTGTTTTTT.

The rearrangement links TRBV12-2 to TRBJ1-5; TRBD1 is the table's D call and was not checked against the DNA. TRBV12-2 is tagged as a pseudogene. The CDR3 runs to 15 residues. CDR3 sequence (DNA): TGTGCAAGTCGCTTAGCTAAGGGGCTCAATCAGCCCCAGCATTTT. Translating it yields CASRLAKGLNQPQHF.

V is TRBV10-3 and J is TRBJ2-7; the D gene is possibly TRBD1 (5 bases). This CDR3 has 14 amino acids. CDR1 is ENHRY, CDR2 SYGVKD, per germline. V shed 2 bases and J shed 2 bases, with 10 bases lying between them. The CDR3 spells CAISERQGTYEQYF. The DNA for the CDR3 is TGTGCCATCAGTGAGAGGCAGGGAACCTACGAGCAGTACTTC.

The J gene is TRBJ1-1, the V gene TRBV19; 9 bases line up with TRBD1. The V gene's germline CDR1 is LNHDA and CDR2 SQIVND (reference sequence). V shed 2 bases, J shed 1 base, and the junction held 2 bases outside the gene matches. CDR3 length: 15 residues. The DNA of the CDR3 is TGTGCCAGTAGTATATACAGGGGGCGGAACACTGAAGCTTTCTTT. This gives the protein CASSIYRGRNTEAFF.

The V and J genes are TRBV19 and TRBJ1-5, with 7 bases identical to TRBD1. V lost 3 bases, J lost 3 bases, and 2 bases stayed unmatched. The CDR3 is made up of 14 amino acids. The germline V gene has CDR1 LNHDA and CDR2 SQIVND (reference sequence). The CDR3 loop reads CASSMGQLNQPQHF. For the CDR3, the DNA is TGTGCCAGTAGTATGGGACAGCTCAATCAGCCCCAGCATTTT.

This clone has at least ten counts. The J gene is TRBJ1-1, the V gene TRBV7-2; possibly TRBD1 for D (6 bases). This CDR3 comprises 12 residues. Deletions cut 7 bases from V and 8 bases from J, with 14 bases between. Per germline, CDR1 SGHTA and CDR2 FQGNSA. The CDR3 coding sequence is TGTGCCAGCACCCTAGGGGGATTCGAAGCTTTCTTT. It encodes CASTLGGFEAFF.

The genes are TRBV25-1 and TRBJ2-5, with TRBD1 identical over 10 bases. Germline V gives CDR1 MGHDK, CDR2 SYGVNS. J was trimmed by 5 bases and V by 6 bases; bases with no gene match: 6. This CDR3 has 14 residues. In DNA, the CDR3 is TGTGCCAGCAGAGCAGGACAGGGGGTCGAGACCCAGTACTTC. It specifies CASRAGQGVETQYF.

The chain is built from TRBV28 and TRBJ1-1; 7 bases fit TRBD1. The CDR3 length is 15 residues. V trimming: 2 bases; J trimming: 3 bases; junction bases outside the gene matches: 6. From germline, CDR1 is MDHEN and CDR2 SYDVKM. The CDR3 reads CASSLPTGLDTEAFF. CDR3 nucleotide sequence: TGTGCCAGCAGTTTACCGACAGGGTTGGACACTGAAGCTTTCTTT. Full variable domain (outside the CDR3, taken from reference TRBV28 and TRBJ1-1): DVKVTQSSRYLVKRTGEKVFLECVQDMDHENMFWYRQDPGLGLRLIYFSYDVKMKEKGDIPEGYSVSREKKERFSLILESASTNQTSMYLCASSLPTGLDTEAFFGQGTRLTVV.

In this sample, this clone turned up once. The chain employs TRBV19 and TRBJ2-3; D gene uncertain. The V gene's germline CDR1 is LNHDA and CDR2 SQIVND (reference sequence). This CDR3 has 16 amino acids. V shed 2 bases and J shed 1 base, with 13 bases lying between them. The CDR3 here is CASSIIRGSGTDTQYF. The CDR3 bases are TGTGCCAGTAGTATAATACGAGGATCGGGCACAGATACGCAGTATTTT.